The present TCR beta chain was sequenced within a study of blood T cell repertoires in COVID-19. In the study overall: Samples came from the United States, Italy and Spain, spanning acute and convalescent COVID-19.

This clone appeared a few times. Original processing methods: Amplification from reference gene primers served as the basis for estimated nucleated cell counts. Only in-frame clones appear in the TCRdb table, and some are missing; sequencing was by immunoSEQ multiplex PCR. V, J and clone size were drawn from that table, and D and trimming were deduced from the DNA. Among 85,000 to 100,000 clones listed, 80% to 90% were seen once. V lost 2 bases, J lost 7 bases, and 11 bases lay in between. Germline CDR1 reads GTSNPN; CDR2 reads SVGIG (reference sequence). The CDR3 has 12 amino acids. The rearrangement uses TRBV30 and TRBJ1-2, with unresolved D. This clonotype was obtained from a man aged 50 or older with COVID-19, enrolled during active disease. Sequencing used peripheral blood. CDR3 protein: CAWSLERFGYTF. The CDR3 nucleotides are TGTGCCTGGAGTCTAGAAAGGTTTGGCTACACCTTC.